This T cell receptor (beta chain) stems from a study of blood T cell repertoires in COVID-19. As for the study in general: Whether acute or convalescent, the COVID-19 samples came from the United States, Italy and Spain. Nucleic acid was either cDNA or gDNA, and it came from T cells, B-cell-depleted T cells, or PBMCs.

The CDR3 contains 17 residues. Losses at the gene ends were 3 bases for V and 4 bases for J; bases not matched to a gene: 4. Germline CDR1 MNHEY, CDR2 SMNVEV (reference sequence). The assay was immunoSEQ multiplex PCR, and TCRdb's table has in-frame clones only and misses some. Of about 53,000 clones detected, around nine tenths appear once; the ten largest clones hold 3.1%. Material for sequencing was peripheral blood. The clonotype originates from a human donor in a cohort sampled during active COVID-19. The rearrangement joins TRBV27 to TRBJ2-1; 15 positions agree with TRBD2. CDR3 nucleotide sequence: TGTGCCAGCAGTTTCCTCGGACTAGCGGGGGGGTACAATGAGCAGTTCTTC. This encodes CASSFLGLAGGYNEQFF.